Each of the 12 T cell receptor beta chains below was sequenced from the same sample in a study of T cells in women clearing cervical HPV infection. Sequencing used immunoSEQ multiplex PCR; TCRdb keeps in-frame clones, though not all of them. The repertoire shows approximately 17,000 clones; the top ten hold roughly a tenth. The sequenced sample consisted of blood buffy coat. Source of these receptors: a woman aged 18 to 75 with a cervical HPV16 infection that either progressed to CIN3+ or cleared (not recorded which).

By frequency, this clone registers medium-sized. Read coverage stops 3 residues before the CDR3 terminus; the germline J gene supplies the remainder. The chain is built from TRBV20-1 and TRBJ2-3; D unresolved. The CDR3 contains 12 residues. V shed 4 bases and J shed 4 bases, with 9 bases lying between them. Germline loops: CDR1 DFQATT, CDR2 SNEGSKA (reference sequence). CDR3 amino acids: CSATSDPDTQYF. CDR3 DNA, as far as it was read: TGCAGTGCTACCAGTGATCCAGATACG.

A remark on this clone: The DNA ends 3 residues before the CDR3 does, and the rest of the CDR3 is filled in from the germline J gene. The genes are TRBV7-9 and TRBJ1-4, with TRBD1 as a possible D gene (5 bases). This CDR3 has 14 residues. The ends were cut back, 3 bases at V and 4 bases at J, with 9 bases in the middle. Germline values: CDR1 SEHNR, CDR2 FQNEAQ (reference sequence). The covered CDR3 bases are TGTGCCAGCAGCTTCGACAGATATAATGAAAAA. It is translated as CASSFDRYNEK. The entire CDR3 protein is CASSFDRYNEKLFF. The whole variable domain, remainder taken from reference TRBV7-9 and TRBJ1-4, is DTGVSQNPRHKITKRGQNVTFRCDPISEHNRLYWYRQTLGQGPEFLTYFQNEAQLEKSRLLSDRFSAERPKGSFSTLEIQRTEQGDSAMYLCASSFDRYNEKLFFGSGTQLSVL.

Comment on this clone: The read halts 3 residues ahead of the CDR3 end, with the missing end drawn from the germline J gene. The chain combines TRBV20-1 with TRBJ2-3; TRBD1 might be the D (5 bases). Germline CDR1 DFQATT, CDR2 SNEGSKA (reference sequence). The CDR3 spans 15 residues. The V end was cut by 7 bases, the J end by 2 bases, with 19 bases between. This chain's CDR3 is CSVERQGVSTDTQYF. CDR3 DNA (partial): TGCAGTGTAGAGAGACAAGGGGTATCCACAGATACG.

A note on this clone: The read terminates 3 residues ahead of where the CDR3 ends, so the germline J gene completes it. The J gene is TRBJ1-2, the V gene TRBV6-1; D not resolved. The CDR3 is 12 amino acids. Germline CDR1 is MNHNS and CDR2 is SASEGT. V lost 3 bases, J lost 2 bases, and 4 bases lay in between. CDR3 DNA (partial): TGTGCCAGCAGTGACAGGAACTATGGC. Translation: CASSDRNYG. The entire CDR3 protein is CASSDRNYGYTF.

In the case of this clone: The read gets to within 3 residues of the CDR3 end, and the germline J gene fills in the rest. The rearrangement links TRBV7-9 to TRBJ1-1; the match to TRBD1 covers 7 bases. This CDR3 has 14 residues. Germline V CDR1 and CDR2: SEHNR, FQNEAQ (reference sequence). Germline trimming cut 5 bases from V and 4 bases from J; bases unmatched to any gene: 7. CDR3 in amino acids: CASSTWDRGTEAFF. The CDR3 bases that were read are TGTGCCAGCAGCACGTGGGACAGAGGCACTGAA.

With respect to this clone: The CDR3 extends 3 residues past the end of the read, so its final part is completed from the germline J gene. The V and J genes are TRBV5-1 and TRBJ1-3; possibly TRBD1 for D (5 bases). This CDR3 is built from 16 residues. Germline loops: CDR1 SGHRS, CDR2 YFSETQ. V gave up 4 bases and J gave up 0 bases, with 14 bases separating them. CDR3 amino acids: CASSGPGRNSGNTIYF. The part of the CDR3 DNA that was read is TGCGCCAGCAGCGGACCAGGGAGGAACTCTGGAAACACC.

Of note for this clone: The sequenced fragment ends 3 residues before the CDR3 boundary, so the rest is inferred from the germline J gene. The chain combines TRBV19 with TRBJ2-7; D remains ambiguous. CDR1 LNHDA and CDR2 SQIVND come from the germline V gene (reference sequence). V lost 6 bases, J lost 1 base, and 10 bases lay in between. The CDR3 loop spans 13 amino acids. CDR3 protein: CASSNPQSYEQYF. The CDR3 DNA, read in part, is TGTGCCAGTAGCAACCCCCAGTCCTACGAG.

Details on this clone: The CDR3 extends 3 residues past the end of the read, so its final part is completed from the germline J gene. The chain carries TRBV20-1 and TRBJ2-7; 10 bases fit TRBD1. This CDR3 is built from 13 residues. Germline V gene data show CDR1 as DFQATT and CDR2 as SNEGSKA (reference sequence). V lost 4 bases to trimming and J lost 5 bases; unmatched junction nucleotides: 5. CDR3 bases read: TGCAGTGCTACAAGGACAGGGGGAAACGAG. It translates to CSATRTGGNE. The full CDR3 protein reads CSATRTGGNEQYF.

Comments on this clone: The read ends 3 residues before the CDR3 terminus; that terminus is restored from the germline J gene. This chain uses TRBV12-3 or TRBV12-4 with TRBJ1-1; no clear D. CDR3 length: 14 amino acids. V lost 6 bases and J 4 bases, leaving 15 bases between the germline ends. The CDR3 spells CASSDGESGTEAFF. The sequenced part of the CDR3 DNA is TGTGCCAGCAGCGACGGGGAGTCGGGCACTGAA.

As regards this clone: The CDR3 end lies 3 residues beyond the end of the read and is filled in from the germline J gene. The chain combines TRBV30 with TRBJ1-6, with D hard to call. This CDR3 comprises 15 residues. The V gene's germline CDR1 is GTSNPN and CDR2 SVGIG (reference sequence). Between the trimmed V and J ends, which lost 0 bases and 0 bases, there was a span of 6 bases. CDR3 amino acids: CAWSVASSYNSPLHF. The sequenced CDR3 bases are TGTGCCTGGAGTGTAGCGAGCTCCTATAATTCACCC.

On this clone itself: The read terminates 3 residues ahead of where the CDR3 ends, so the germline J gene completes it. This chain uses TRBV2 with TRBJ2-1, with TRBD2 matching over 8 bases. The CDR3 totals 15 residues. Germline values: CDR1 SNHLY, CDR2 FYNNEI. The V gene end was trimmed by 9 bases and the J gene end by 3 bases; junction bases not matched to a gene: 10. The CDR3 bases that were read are TGTGCCAGGCAAGCAGCGGGGGCGATCTACAATGAG. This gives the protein CARQAAGAIYNE. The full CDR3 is CARQAAGAIYNEQFF.

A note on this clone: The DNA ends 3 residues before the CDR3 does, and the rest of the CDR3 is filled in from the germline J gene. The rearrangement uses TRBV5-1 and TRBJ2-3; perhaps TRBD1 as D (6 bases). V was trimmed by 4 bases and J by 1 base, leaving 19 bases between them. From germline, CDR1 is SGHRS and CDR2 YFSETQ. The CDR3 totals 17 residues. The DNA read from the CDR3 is TGCGCCAGCAGCGGAATACAGGGTTCTGGTCGCACAGATACG. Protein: CASSGIQGSGRTDT. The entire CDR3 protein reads CASSGIQGSGRTDTQYF.